A single sample is the source of the 9 T cell receptor beta chains below, sequenced in a study of blood T cell repertoires in COVID-19. Repertoires were generated with immunoSEQ multiplex PCR, while TCRdb's copy carries only in-frame clones and drops some. This sample has about 68,000 clones, with 83% found just once. Sequenced: peripheral blood. The receptors were gathered from a man older than 75 with acute or convalescent COVID-19.

The chain joins TRBV10-3 to TRBJ1-6; TRBD1 agrees at 10 bases. CDR3 size: 14 residues. V was clipped by 6 bases and J by 10 bases; unmatched bases: 6. The germline V gene has CDR1 ENHRY and CDR2 SYGVKD. CDR3 coding DNA: TGTGCCATCAGCTCCGGGACAGGGGAATCACCCCTCCACTTT. Amino acids: CAISSGTGESPLHF.

V usage is TRBV6-4 and J usage is TRBJ2-3, with 11 bases identical to TRBD2. V gave up 4 bases and J gave up 5 bases; unmatched junction bases: 2. The CDR3 covers 14 residues. Germline CDR1 and CDR2: MRHNA and SNTAGT. CDR3 protein: CASSVGLAGDTQYF. In DNA, the CDR3 is TGTGCCAGCAGTGTAGGACTAGCGGGAGATACGCAGTATTTT.

The genes are TRBV7-3 and TRBJ2-2; TRBD2 matches at 12 bases. The CDR3 runs 17 residues. V shed 9 bases, J shed 0 bases, and the junction held 8 bases outside the gene matches. Germline V gene sequence: CDR1 SGHTA, CDR2 FQGTGA. As DNA, the CDR3 is TGTGCCAGTTGCCAGACTAGCGGGGGACCGAACACCGGGGAGCTGTTTTTT. Protein product: CASCQTSGGPNTGELFF.

This chain connects TRBV6-2 or TRBV6-3 to TRBJ2-4, with D maybe TRBD1 (6 bases). Germline-derived CDR1 and CDR2 are MNHEY and SVGEGT. The CDR3 covers 13 residues. The V end lost 6 bases, the J end lost 7 bases, and 13 bases lay between the germline ends. The CDR3 nucleotides are TGTGCCAGCAGCCTAGGGGGATTGAACATTCAGTACTTC. Its translation: CASSLGGLNIQYF.

The chain recombines TRBV28 with TRBJ1-5; possibly TRBD1 for D (6 bases). Germline loops: CDR1 MDHEN, CDR2 SYDVKM. V dropped 3 bases and J dropped 7 bases, with 13 bases sitting between them. The CDR3 is 14 residues long. The CDR3 DNA reads TGTGCCAGCAGTTTTGGACAGATACGCCAGCCCCAGCATTTT. This codes for CASSFGQIRQPQHF. The whole variable domain, remainder taken from reference TRBV28 and TRBJ1-5, is DVKVTQSSRYLVKRTGEKVFLECVQDMDHENMFWYRQDPGLGLRLIYFSYDVKMKEKGDIPEGYSVSREKKERFSLILESASTNQTSMYLCASSFGQIRQPQHFGDGTRLSIL.

The V call is TRBV27, the J call TRBJ2-7, with TRBD1 as a possible D gene (6 bases). The CDR3 totals 16 residues. V was trimmed by 7 bases and J by 3 bases, leaving 22 bases between them. Germline V gene sequence: CDR1 MNHEY, CDR2 SMNVEV (reference sequence). In nucleotides, the CDR3 is TGTGCCAGCACCTCTCAGGGGCTCGTCCCCGGCTACGAGCAGTACTTC. Translation gives CASTSQGLVPGYEQYF.

This chain links TRBV28 with TRBJ1-6, with 7 bases matching TRBD1. Germline V gives CDR1 MDHEN, CDR2 SYDVKM. J lost 10 bases, V lost 5 bases, and 11 bases had no gene match. The CDR3 totals 15 residues. Here the CDR3 DNA reads TGTGCCAGCAGTCCACCCAGGGGGATTGGATCACCCCTCCACTTT. This translates into CASSPPRGIGSPLHF.

In this sample, this clone turned up a few times. This chain links TRBV21-1 with TRBJ1-4. TRBV21-1 is termed a pseudogene. The CDR3 length is 14 residues. This CDR3 reads CASSTVSLSEKLFF. The CDR3 DNA reads TGTGCCAGCAGCACCGTGTCCCTGAGCGAAAAACTGTTTTTT.

The chain combines TRBV7-2 with TRBJ2-1, with TRBD2 matching over 11 bases. The trim removed 1 base at V and 4 bases at J, leaving 6 bases unmatched. This CDR3 spans 17 amino acids. Per germline, CDR1 SGHTA and CDR2 FQGNSA. In DNA form, the CDR3 reads TGTGCCAGCAGCTTAGGGGGAACTAGCGGGGGATACAATGAGCAGTTCTTC. It yields the protein CASSLGGTSGGYNEQFF.